Sequencing of this T cell receptor (beta chain) was carried out in a study of CD8+CD57+ T cells in acquired aplastic anemia. Previously, flow cytometry had revealed CD8+CD57+ cell expansion in the patients chosen for sequencing. According to the study, genomic DNA was the template for TCR beta VDJ and CDR3 profiling. TCRdb analysed the reads with MiXCR anew, one entry per CDR3 protein. The table lists roughly 250,000 distinct CDR3 sequences, 82% of them singletons. CDR3 length: 16 amino acids. V was clipped by 3 bases and J by 14 bases, with 24 bases between them. Germline lookup yields CDR1 SGDLS and CDR2 YYNGEE.

Sequences were obtained from sorted CD4+, CD8+, or CD8+CD57+ T cells (not recorded which) from PBMCs. V is TRBV9 and J is TRBJ1-6, with D maybe TRBD1 (5 bases). The receptor comes from a human donor with aplastic anemia. The chain's CDR3 is CASSGDSASYNTSLHF. CDR3 in DNA: TGTGCCAGCAGCGGCGACAGCGCCTCCTATAATACCTCCCTCCACTTT.